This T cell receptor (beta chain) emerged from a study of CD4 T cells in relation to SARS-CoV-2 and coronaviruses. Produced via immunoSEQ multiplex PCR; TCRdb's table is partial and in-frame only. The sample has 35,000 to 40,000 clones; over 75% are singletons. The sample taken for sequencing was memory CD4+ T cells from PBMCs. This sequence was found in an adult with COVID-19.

The CDR3 DNA sequence: TGTGCCAGCAGTCCAGGGGGCAGCAATCAGCCCCAGCATTTT. As protein: CASSPGGSNQPQHF. This chain uses TRBV7-2 with TRBJ1-5, with TRBD1 matching over 8 bases. CDR1 is SGHTA and CDR2 is FQGNSA in the germline V gene. This CDR3 is 14 amino acids long. V dropped 6 bases and J dropped 1; count of bases not matched to a gene: 2.